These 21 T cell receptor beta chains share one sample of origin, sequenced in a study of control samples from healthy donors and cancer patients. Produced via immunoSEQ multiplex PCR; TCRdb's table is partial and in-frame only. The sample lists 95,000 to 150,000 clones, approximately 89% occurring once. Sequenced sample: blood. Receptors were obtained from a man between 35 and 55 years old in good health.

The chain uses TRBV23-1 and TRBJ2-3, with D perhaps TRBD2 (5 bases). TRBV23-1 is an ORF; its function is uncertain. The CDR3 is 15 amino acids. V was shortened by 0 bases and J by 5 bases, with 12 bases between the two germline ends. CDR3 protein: CASSQSGGGEDTQYF. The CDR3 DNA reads TGCGCCAGCAGTCAATCAGGAGGCGGAGAAGATACGCAGTATTTT.

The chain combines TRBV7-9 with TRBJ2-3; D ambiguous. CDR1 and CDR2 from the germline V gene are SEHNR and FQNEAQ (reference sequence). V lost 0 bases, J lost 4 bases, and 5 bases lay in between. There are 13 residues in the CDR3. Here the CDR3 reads CASSLAAPDTQYF. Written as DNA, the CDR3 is TGTGCCAGCAGCTTAGCGGCCCCAGATACGCAGTATTTT. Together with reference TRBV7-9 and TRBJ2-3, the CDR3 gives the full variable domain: DTGVSQNPRHKITKRGQNVTFRCDPISEHNRLYWYRQTLGQGPEFLTYFQNEAQLEKSRLLSDRFSAERPKGSFSTLEIQRTEQGDSAMYLCASSLAAPDTQYFGPGTRLTVL.

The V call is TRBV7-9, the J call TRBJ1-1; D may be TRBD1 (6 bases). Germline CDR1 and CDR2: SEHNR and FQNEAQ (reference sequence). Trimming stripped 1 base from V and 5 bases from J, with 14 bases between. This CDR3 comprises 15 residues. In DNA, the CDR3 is TGTGCCAGCAGCTTAGTAGCGGGGGCAGGAACTGAAGCTTTCTTT. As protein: CASSLVAGAGTEAFF.

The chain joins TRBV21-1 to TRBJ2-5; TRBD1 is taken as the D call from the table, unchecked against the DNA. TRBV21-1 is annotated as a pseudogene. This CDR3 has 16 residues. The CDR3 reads CASSTIGTGGIETQYF. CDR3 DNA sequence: TGTGCCAGCAGCACCATCGGGACAGGGGGCATAGAGACCCAGTACTTC.

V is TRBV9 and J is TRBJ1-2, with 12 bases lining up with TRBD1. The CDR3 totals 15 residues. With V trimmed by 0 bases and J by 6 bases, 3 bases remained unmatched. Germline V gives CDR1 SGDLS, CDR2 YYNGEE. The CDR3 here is CASSVAGQGAHGYTF. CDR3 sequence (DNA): TGTGCCAGCAGCGTAGCGGGACAGGGGGCCCATGGCTACACCTTC.

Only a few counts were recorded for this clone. The CDR3 sequence is CASSEFYGQGYEKLFF. Written as DNA, the CDR3 is TGCGCCAGCAGTGAGTTTTATGGACAGGGGTATGAAAAACTGTTTTTT. This chain joins TRBV10-2 and TRBJ1-4, with TRBD1 identical over 9 bases. Germline CDR1 WSHSY, CDR2 SAAADI. The CDR3 totals 16 residues. Losses at the gene ends were 1 base for V and 6 bases for J; bases not matched to a gene: 6.

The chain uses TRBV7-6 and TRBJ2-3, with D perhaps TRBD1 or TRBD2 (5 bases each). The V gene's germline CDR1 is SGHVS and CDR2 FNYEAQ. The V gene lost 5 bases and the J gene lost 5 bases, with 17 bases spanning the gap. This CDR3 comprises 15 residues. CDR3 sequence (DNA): TGTGCCAGCAGCCCCGTTGGGGGTACGGGAGATACGCAGTATTTT. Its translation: CASSPVGGTGDTQYF.

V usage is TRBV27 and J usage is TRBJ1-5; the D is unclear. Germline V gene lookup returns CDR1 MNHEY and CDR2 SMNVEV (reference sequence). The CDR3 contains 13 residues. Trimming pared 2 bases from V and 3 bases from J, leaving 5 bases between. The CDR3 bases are TGTGCCAGCAGTTTACAAGACAATCAGCCCCAGCATTTT. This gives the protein CASSLQDNQPQHF.

CDR3 sequence: CASSGSGNTEAFF. The CDR3 bases are TGTGCCAGCAGTGGGTCAGGCAACACTGAAGCTTTCTTT. This chain joins TRBV25-1 and TRBJ1-1; D gene unclear. From germline, CDR1 is MGHDK and CDR2 SYGVNS. Trimming shortened V by 4 bases and J by 2 bases, and 8 bases separated the two germline ends. The CDR3 is 13 amino acids.

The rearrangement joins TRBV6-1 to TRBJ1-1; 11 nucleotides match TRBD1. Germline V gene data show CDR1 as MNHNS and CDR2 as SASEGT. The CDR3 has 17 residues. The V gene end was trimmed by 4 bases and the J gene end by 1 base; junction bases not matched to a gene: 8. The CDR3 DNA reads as TGTGCCAGCAGTGTCCACCCGGGACAGGGGGAGAACACTGAAGCTTTCTTT. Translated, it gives CASSVHPGQGENTEAFF.

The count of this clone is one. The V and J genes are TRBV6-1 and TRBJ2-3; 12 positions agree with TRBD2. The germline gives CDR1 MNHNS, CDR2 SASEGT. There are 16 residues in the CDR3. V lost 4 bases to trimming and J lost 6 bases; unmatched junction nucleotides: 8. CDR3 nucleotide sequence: TGTGCCAGCAGTGGTTGGACTAGCGGGGCCAGGGATACGCAGTATTTT. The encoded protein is CASSGWTSGARDTQYF.

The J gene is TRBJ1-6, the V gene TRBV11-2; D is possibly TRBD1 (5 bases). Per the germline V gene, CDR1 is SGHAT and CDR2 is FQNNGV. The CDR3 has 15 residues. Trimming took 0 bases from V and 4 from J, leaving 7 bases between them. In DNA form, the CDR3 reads TGTGCCAGCAGCTTAGAAGACAGTTATAATTCACCCCTCCACTTT. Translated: CASSLEDSYNSPLHF.

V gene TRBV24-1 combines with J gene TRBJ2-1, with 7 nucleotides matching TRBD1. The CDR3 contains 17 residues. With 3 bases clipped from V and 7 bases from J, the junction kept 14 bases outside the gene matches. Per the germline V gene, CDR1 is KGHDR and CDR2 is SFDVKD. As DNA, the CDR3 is TGTGCCACCAGTGATCCCACGACAGGGTTGAAGAATAATGAGCAGTTCTTC. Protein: CATSDPTTGLKNNEQFF.

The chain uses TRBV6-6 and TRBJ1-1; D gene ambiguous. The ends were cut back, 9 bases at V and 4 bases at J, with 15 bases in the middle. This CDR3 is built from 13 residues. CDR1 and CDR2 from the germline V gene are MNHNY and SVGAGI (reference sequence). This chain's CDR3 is CASSGKLGTEAFF. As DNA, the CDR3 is TGTGCCAGTAGCGGTAAGCTGGGCACTGAAGCTTTCTTT.

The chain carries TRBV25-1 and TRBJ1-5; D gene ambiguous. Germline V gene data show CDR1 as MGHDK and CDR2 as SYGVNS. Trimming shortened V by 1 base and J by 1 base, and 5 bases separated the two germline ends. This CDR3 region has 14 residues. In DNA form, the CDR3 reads TGTGCCAGCAGTGAATCTAACAGCAATCAGCCCCAGCATTTT. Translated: CASSESNSNQPQHF. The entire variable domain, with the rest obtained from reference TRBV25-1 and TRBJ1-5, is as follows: EADIYQTPRYLVIGTGKKITLECSQTMGHDKMYWYQQDPGMELHLIHYSYGVNSTEKGDLSSESTVSRIRTEHFPLTLESARPSHTSQYLCASSESNSNQPQHFGDGTRLSIL.

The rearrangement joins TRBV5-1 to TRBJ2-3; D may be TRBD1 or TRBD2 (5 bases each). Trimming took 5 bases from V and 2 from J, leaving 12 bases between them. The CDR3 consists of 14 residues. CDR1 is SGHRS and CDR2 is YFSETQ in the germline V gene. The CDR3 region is CASRRGDPTDTQYF. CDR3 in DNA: TGCGCCAGCAGACGTGGGGACCCCACAGATACGCAGTATTTT.

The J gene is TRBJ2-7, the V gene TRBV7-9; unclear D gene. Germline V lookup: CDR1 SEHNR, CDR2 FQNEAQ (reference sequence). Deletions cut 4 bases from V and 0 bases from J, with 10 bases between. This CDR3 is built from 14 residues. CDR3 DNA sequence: TGTGCCAGCAGCTCCTGGACGGCCTCCTACGAGCAGTACTTC. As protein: CASSSWTASYEQYF.

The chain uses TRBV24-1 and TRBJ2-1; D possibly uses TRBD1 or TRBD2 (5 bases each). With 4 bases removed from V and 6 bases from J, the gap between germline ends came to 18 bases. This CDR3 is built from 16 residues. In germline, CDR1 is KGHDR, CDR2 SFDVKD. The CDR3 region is CATSDRDGKQLNEQFF. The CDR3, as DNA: TGTGCCACCAGTGACAGGGACGGAAAACAGCTCAATGAGCAGTTCTTC.

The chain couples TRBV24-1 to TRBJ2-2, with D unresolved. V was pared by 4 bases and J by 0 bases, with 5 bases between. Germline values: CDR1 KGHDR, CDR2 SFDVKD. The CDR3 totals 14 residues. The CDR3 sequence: CATSDPTNTGELFF. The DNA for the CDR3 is TGTGCCACCAGTGACCCCACGAACACCGGGGAGCTGTTTTTT.

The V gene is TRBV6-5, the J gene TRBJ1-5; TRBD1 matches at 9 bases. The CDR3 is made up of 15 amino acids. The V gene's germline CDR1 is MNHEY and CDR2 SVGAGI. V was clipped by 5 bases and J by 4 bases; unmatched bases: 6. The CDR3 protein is CASSTGGANNQPQHF. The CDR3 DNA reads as TGTGCCAGCAGTACAGGGGGCGCAAATAATCAGCCCCAGCATTTT.

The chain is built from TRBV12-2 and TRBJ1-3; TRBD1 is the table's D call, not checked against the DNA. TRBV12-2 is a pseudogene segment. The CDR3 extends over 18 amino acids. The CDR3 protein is CASRLVRQRDNSGNTIYF. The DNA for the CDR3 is TGTGCAAGTCGCTTAGTACGGCAACGGGACAACTCTGGAAACACCATATATTTT.